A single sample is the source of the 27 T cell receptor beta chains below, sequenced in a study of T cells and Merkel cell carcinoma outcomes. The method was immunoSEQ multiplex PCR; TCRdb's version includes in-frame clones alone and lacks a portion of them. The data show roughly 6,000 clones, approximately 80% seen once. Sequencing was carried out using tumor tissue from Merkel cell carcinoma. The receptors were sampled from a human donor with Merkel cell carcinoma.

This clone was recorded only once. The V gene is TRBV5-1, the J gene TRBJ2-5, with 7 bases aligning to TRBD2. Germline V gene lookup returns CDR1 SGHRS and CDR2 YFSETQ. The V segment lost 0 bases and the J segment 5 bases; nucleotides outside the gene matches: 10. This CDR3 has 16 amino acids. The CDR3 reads CASSLGMAGAGETQYF. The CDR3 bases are TGCGCCAGCAGCTTGGGTATGGCGGGAGCTGGTGAGACCCAGTACTTC.

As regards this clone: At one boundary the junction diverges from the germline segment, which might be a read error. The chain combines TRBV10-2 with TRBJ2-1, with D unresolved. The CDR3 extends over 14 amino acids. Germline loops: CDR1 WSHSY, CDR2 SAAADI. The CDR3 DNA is TGCGCCAGCAGTGATAGGCACCCCTACTATGAGCAGTTCTTC. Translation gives CASSDRHPYYEQFF.

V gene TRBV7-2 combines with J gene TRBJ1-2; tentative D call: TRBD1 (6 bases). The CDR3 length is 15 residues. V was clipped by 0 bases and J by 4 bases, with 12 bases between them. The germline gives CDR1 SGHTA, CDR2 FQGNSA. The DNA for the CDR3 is TGTGCCAGCAGCTTAGCAGGGGGATTAAGCTATGGCTACACCTTC. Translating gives CASSLAGGLSYGYTF.

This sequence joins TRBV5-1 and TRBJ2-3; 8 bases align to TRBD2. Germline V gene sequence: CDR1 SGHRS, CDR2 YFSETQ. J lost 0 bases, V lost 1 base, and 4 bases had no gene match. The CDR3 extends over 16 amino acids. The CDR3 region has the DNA TGCGCCAGCAGCTTGAATCCTAGCGGGAGCACAGATACGCAGTATTTT. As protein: CASSLNPSGSTDTQYF.

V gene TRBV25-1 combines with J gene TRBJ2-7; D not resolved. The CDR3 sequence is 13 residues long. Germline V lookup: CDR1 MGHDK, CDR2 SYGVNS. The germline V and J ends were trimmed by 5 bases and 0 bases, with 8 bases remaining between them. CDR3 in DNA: TGTGCCAGCAGTCTTCCCAGCTCCTACGAGCAGTACTTC. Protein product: CASSLPSSYEQYF.

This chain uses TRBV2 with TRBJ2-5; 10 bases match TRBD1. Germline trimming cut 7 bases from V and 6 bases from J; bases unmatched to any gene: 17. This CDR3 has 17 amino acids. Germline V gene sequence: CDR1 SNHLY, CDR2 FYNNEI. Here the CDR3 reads CASIRTGGLLLGKTQYF. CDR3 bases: TGTGCCAGCATAAGGACAGGGGGTCTCCTACTTGGCAAGACCCAGTACTTC.

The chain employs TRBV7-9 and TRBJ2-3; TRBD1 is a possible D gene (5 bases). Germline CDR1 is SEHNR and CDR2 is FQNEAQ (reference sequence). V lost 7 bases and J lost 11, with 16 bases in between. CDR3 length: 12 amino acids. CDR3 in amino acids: CASTLGPRGQYF. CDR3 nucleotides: TGTGCCAGCACCCTGGGTCCTAGGGGGCAGTATTTT.

CDR3 in amino acids: CSVEGPGYEQYF. CDR3 sequence (DNA): TGCAGCGTTGAAGGGCCCGGATACGAGCAGTACTTC. The chain has TRBV29-1 and TRBJ2-7; no clear D. From germline, CDR1 is SQVTM and CDR2 ANQGSEA. Trimming left V 1 base short and J 4 bases short, with 8 bases between. The CDR3 runs 12 residues.

The CDR3 loop is CASSLELNTEAFF. The CDR3 DNA reads as TGTGCCAGCAGCTTAGAGTTGAACACTGAAGCTTTCTTT. The genes are TRBV7-6 and TRBJ1-1; D not certain. The CDR3 extends over 13 amino acids. V was cut by 1 base and J by 0 bases, with 3 bases left in between. Germline V gene lookup returns CDR1 SGHVS and CDR2 FNYEAQ.

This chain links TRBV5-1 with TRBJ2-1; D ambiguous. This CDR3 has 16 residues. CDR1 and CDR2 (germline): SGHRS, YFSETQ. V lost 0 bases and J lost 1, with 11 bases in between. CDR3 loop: CASSLANTGSYNEQFF. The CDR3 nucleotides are TGCGCCAGCAGCTTGGCCAACACCGGTTCCTACAATGAGCAGTTCTTC. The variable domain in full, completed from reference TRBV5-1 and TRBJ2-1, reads KAGVTQTPRYLIKTRGQQVTLSCSPISGHRSVSWYQQTPGQGLQFLFEYFSETQRNKGNFPGRFSGRQFSNSRSEMNVSTLELGDSALYLCASSLANTGSYNEQFFGPGTRLTVL.

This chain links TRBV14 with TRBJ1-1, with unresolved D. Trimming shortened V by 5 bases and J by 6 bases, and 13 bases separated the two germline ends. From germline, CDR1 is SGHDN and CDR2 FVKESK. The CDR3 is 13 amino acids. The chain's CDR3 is CASSYDPAAEAFF. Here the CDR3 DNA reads TGTGCCAGCAGCTATGACCCGGCGGCTGAAGCTTTCTTT.

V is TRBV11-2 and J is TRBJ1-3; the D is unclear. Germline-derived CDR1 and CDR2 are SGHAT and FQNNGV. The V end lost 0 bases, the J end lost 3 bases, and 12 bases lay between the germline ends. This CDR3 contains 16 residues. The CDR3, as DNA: TGTGCCAGCAGCTTAGATCCAGCGTGGTTTGGAAACACCATATATTTT. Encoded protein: CASSLDPAWFGNTIYF. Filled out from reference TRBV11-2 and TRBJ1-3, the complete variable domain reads EAGVAQSPRYKIIEKRQSVAFWCNPISGHATLYWYQQILGQGPKLLIQFQNNGVVDDSQLPKDRFSAERLKGVDSTLKIQPAKLEDSAVYLCASSLDPAWFGNTIYFGEGSWLTVV.

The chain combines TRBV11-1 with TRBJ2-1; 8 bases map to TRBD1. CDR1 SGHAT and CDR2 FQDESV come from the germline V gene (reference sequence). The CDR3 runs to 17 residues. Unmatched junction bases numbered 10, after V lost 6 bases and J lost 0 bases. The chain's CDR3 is CASREDRALSSYNEQFF. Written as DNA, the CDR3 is TGTGCCAGCAGAGAGGACAGGGCCCTTAGCTCCTACAATGAGCAGTTCTTC. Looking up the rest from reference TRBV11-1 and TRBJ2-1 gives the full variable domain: EAEVAQSPRYKITEKSQAVAFWCDPISGHATLYWYRQILGQGPELLVQFQDESVVDDSQLPKDRFSAERLKGVDSTLKIQPAELGDSAMYLCASREDRALSSYNEQFFGPGTRLTVL.

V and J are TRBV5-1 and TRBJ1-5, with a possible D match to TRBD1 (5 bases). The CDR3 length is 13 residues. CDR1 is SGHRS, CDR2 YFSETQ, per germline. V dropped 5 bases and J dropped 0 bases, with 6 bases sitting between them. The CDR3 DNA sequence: TGCGCCAGCAGGACAGATAGCAATCAGCCCCAGCATTTT. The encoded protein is CASRTDSNQPQHF.

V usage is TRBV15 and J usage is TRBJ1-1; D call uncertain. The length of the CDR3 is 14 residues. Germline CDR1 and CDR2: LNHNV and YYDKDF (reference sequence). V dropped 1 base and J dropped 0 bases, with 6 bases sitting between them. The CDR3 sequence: CATSRGNLNTEAFF. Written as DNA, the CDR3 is TGTGCCACCAGCAGAGGTAACCTGAACACTGAAGCTTTCTTT.

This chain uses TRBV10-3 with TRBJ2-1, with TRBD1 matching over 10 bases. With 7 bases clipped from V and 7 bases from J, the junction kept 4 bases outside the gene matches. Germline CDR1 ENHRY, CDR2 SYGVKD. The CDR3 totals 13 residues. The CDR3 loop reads CAITWDRGNEQFF. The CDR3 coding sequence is TGTGCCATCACCTGGGACAGGGGTAATGAGCAGTTCTTC.

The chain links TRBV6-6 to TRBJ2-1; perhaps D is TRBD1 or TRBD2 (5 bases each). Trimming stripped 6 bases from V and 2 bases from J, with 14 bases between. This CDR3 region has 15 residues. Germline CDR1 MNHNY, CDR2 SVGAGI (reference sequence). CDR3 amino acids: CASRQGPQAYNEQFF. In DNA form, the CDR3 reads TGTGCCAGCAGGCAGGGACCCCAAGCCTACAATGAGCAGTTCTTC.

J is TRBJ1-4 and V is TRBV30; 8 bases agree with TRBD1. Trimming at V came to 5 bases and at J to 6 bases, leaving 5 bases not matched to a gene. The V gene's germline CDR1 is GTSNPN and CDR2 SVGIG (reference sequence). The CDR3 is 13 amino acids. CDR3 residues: CAWEQGGHEKLFF. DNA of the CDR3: TGTGCCTGGGAACAGGGGGGTCATGAAAAACTGTTTTTT.

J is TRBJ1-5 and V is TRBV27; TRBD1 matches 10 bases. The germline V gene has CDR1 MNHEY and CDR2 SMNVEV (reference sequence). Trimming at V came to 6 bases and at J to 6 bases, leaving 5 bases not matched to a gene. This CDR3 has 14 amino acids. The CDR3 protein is CASRGTGEFQPQHF. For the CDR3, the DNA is TGTGCCAGCAGGGGGACAGGGGAGTTTCAGCCCCAGCATTTT.

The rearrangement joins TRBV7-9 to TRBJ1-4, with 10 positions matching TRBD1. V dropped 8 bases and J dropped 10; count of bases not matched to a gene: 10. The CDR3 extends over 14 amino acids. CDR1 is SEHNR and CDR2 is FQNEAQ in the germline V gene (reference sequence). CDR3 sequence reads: CASESRTGGPKLFF. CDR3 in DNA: TGTGCCAGCGAATCCAGGACAGGGGGTCCAAAACTGTTTTTT. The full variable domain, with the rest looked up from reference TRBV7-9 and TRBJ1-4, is DTGVSQNPRHKITKRGQNVTFRCDPISEHNRLYWYRQTLGQGPEFLTYFQNEAQLEKSRLLSDRFSAERPKGSFSTLEIQRTEQGDSAMYLCASESRTGGPKLFFGSGTQLSVL.

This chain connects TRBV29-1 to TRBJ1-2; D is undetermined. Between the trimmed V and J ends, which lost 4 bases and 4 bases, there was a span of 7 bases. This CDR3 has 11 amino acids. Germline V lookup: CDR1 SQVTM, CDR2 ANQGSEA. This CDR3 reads CSVAEVYGYTF. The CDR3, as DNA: TGCAGCGTTGCAGAAGTCTATGGCTACACCTTC. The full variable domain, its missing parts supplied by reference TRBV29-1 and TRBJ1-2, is SAVISQKPSRDICQRGTSLTIQCQVDSQVTMMFWYRQQPGQSLTLIATANQGSEATYESGFVIDKFPISRPNLTFSTLTVSNMSPEDSSIYLCSVAEVYGYTFGSGTRLTVV.

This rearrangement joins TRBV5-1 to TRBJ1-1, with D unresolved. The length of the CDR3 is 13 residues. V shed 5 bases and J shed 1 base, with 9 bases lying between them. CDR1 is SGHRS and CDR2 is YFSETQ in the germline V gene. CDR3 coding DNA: TGCGCCAGCAGTCGAATACAGAACACTGAAGCTTTCTTT. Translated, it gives CASSRIQNTEAFF.

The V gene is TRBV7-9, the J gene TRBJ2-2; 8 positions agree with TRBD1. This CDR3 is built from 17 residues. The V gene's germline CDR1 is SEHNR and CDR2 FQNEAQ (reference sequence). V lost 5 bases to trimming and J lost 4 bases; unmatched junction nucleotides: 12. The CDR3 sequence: CASSAAIGQGATGELFF. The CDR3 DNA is TGTGCCAGCAGCGCGGCCATCGGACAGGGTGCCACCGGGGAGCTGTTTTTT.

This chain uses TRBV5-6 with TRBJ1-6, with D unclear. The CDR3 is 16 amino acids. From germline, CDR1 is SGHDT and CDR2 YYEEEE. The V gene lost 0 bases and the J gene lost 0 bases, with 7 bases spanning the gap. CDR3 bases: TGTGCCAGCAGCTTGGTGGGTAGCTCCTATAATTCACCCCTCCACTTT. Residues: CASSLVGSSYNSPLHF.

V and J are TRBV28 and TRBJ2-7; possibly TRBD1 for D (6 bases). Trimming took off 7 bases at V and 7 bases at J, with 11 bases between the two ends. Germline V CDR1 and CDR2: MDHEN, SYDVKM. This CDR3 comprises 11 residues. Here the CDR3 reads CASKQGGEQYF. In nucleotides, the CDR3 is TGTGCCAGCAAACAGGGTGGGGAGCAGTACTTC.

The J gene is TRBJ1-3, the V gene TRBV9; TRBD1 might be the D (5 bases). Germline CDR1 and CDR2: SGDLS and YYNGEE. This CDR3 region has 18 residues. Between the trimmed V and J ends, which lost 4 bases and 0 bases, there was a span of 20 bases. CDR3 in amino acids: CASSTPGTGSSSGNTIYF. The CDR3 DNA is TGTGCCAGCAGCACGCCCGGGACGGGGAGTTCCTCTGGAAACACCATATATTTT.

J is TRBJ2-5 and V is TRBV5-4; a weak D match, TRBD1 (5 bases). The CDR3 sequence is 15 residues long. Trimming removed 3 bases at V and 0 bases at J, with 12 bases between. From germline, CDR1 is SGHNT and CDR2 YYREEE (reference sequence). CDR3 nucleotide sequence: TGTGCCAGCAGCTCGACTCAGGGAAACCAAGAGACCCAGTACTTC. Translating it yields CASSSTQGNQETQYF.